The clone carrying this T cell receptor (beta chain) was observed a single time. Its target is not known. With 60 Vbeta and 13 Jbeta primers, the PCR was carried out. The protocol was immunoSEQ multiplex PCR, while the TCRdb copy is restricted to in-frame clones and leaves out a portion. The data hold around 180,000 clones, with roughly four fifths observed a single time. The sample is drawn from a study of cytomegalovirus exposure and HLA in healthy donors. Study-wide results and limits: A later analysis reportedly identified an Asian-associated ancestry cluster as carrying fewer N-insertions than the roughly 600-donor mean. Indistinguishable V segments, including TRBV6-2 and TRBV6-3, were excluded. Among the most significant clusters, several appeared linked to common viral pathogens in a later analysis.

Germline V gives CDR1 MNHEY, CDR2 SVGAGI. The V end lost 7 bases, the J end lost 7 bases, and 19 bases lay between the germline ends. The CDR3 has 14 amino acids. The receptor was isolated from a man aged 18 to 30 in good health and CMV-seronegative. The sequenced sample was PBMCs. The J gene is TRBJ1-2, the V gene TRBV6-5; D unclear. The DNA of the CDR3 is TGTGCCAGCACTCGGGAATCCCAGGCGGGTGGCTACACCTTC. It translates to CASTRESQAGGYTF.